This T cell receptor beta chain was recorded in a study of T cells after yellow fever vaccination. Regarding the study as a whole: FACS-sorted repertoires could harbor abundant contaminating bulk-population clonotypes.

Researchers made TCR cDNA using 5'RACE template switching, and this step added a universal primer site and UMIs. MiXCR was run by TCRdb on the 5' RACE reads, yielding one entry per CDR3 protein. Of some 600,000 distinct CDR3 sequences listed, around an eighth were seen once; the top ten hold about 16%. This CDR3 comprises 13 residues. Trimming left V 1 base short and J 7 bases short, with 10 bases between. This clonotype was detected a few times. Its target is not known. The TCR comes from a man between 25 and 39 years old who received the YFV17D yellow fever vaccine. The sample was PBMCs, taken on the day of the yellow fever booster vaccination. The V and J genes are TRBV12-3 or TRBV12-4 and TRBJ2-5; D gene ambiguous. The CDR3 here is CASSLDGAGTQYF. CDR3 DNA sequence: TGTGCCAGCAGTTTAGATGGCGCCGGGACCCAGTACTTC.